These T cell receptor beta chains were read from a single sample in a study of cytomegalovirus exposure and HLA in healthy donors. Using immunoSEQ multiplex PCR, the repertoire was profiled, and TCRdb retains in-frame clones only, with some absent. Of 95,000 to 100,000 clones in the sample, roughly three quarters are singletons; the top ten hold over 3.5%. Sequencing was done on a sample of PBMCs. These TCRs come from a man between 40 and 49 years old in good health and CMV-seronegative. The CDR3 runs from the conserved cysteine through the conserved F or W.

TRBV30	TRBJ2-5	CAWSGGSRETQYF
TRBV7-9	TRBJ2-1	CASSLGQGRDEQFF
TRBV28	TRBJ1-6	CASGLGTGGGSPLHF
TRBV5-1	TRBJ2-2	CASSPGQHTGELFF
TRBV18	TRBJ2-5	CASSPPTGLGTQYF
TRBV30	TRBJ1-1	CAWSPSTGEAFF
TRBV19	.	CASRMTSGGAYEQYF
TRBV5-1	TRBJ1-5	CASSLKQGEGQPQHF
TRBV5-1	TRBJ1-1	CASSLVQDEAFF
TRBV28	TRBJ1-1	CASTTGTAALFEAFF
TRBV19	TRBJ2-5	CAVKDNQETQYF
TRBV5-4	TRBJ2-6	CASSLGEGRKDSWVVLTF
TRBV19	TRBJ2-7	CASSVQGSYEQYF
TRBV11-2	TRBJ1-1	CASSFRTGGWTEAFF
TRBV7-2	TRBJ2-1	CASSRTGGYNEQFF
TRBV6-1	TRBJ1-4	CASSERGEKLFF
TRBV11-2	TRBJ2-1	CASSSLAGRNNEQFF
TRBV7-2	TRBJ2-6	CASLRDSANVLTF
TRBV19	TRBJ2-1	CASSTSGNEQFF
TRBV7-2	TRBJ2-2	CASSSTSGGVTGELFF
TRBV5-4	TRBJ1-2	CASSVRSGEGGRGGGYTF
TRBV18	TRBJ2-1	CASSLDSSLNEQFF
TRBV27	TRBJ1-1	CASSLQGMNTEAFF
TRBV11-2	TRBJ2-6	CASSLPLGAGANVLTF
TRBV18	TRBJ1-1	CASSPPAGPEAFF
TRBV7-9	TRBJ1-1	CSSSSPVNTEAFF
TRBV19	TRBJ1-6	CASSIRQGDNSPLHF
TRBV11-2	TRBJ2-1	CASSLFGTGFYNEQFF
TRBV18	TRBJ2-1	CASSPEDRTNEQFF
TRBV11-2	TRBJ1-2	CASSPGQDYGYTF
TRBV13	TRBJ1-6	CASSLRSGGSPLHF
TRBV11-1	TRBJ1-2	CASSPGTDSYGYTF
TRBV6-1	TRBJ1-5	CASTTGVTQPQHF
TRBV29-1	TRBJ1-3	CSARGTGGDTIYF
TRBV19	TRBJ2-5	CASSVDGGAATSPRETQYF
TRBV14	TRBJ2-1	CASSQDEGTKFF
TRBV30	TRBJ2-2	CAWSVQGVPGELFF